The 31 T cell receptor beta chains in this list originate from one sample, sequenced in a study of metastatic and nonmetastatic thyroid tumors. All patients reached thyroid surgery having received no treatment beforehand. MiXCR was used by TCRdb to re-call the PCR reads. The repertoire holds 39,000 or so clones, roughly 50% seen once, with roughly a quarter in the top ten. Sequencing used tumor tissue. The receptors were gathered from a male donor with papillary thyroid cancer or a benign thyroid nodule (not recorded which). Some clones in this sample may be carry-over from other donors' samples.

The chain uses TRBV12-3 or TRBV12-4 and TRBJ1-5; D may be TRBD1 (6 bases). The CDR3 sequence is 13 residues long. Trimming cost V 2 bases and J 4 bases, with 6 bases left between them. CDR3 sequence (DNA): TGTGCCAGCAGTTTAACAGGGAATCAGCCCCAGCATTTT. Translated, it gives CASSLTGNQPQHF.

This clone was picked up a small number of times. V and J are TRBV5-1 and TRBJ1-2; D perhaps matches TRBD1 (5 bases). Trimming removed 4 bases at V and 4 bases at J, with 14 bases between. The CDR3 is 14 residues long. Per the germline V gene, CDR1 is SGHRS and CDR2 is YFSETQ. CDR3 nucleotide sequence: TGCGCCAGCAGCACTCTCCGCGGGGGCTATGGCTACACCTTC. Its protein product is CASSTLRGGYGYTF.

The chain combines TRBV11-1 with TRBJ1-3; 8 bases line up with TRBD1. Germline assignment: CDR1 SGHAT and CDR2 FQDESV (reference sequence). The CDR3 is 17 amino acids. V shed 3 bases and J 0 bases; nucleotides not matched to a gene: 7. The CDR3 coding sequence is TGTGCCAGCAGCTTGGGACAGGCCTCCGTCTCTGGAAACACCATATATTTT. Residues: CASSLGQASVSGNTIYF. The whole variable domain, filled in from reference TRBV11-1 and TRBJ1-3, reads EAEVAQSPRYKITEKSQAVAFWCDPISGHATLYWYRQILGQGPELLVQFQDESVVDDSQLPKDRFSAERLKGVDSTLKIQPAELGDSAMYLCASSLGQASVSGNTIYFGEGSWLTVV.

Only a few counts were recorded for this clone. The V call is TRBV19, the J call TRBJ2-7; 7 bases are a match to TRBD1. Trimming at V came to 1 base and at J to 4 bases, leaving 13 bases not matched to a gene. This CDR3 spans 17 amino acids. Germline V gene sequence: CDR1 LNHDA, CDR2 SQIVND (reference sequence). For the CDR3, the DNA is TGTGCCAGTAGTATAGGGACAGGAGGAGTTATTTCGTACGAGCAGTACTTC. Its protein is CASSIGTGGVISYEQYF.

This rearrangement joins TRBV29-1 to TRBJ1-2; maybe TRBD1 (5 bases). V was shortened by 0 bases and J by 2 bases, with 13 bases between the two germline ends. Germline lookup yields CDR1 SQVTM and CDR2 ANQGSEA. There are 15 residues in the CDR3. CDR3 in amino acids: CSVEDLGTVNYGYTF. CDR3 bases: TGCAGCGTTGAAGATTTAGGGACCGTGAACTATGGCTACACCTTC.

This clone was observed many times. The rearrangement joins TRBV7-8 to TRBJ1-1; D unresolved. CDR1 SGHVS and CDR2 FQNEAQ come from the germline V gene. V was pared by 2 bases and J by 6 bases, with 10 bases between. The CDR3 sequence is 13 residues long. CDR3 sequence: CASSLLKLAEAFF. The CDR3 DNA reads as TGTGCCAGCAGCTTACTGAAGTTGGCTGAAGCTTTCTTT.

A few counts support this clone. The rearrangement joins TRBV24-1 to TRBJ2-2; the D gene is possibly TRBD2 (5 bases). Looked up from germline, CDR1 is KGHDR and CDR2 is SFDVKD. This CDR3 contains 16 residues. The V end was cut by 1 base, the J end by 6 bases, with 14 bases between. Here the CDR3 reads CATSDLERIYAGELFF. DNA of the CDR3: TGTGCCACCAGTGATTTAGAGCGGATTTACGCCGGGGAGCTGTTTTTT.

By frequency in the sample, this clone is medium-sized. This sequence joins TRBV6-2 or TRBV6-3 and TRBJ1-1; 7 nucleotides agree with TRBD1. With V trimmed by 6 bases and J by 2 bases, 6 bases remained unmatched. The CDR3 spans 14 residues. Germline loops: CDR1 MNHEY, CDR2 SVGEGT. CDR3 coding DNA: TGTGCCAGCAGCGACGGGGACAGAAACACTGAAGCTTTCTTT. This sequence encodes CASSDGDRNTEAFF.

The chain combines TRBV2 with TRBJ1-2; D perhaps matches TRBD1 (6 bases). The CDR3 totals 15 residues. V was cut by 6 bases and J by 0 bases, with 14 bases left in between. CDR1 is SNHLY, CDR2 FYNNEI, per germline. The chain's CDR3 is CASRQGEVANYGYTF. In DNA form, the CDR3 reads TGTGCCAGCAGACAGGGAGAAGTAGCTAACTATGGCTACACCTTC.

This sequence joins TRBV5-1 and TRBJ2-7, with 8 bases aligning to TRBD1. The CDR3 contains 14 residues. V was clipped by 4 bases and J by 6 bases; unmatched bases: 9. Germline CDR1 SGHRS, CDR2 YFSETQ. This chain's CDR3 is CASSVTGGSLEQYF. In DNA, the CDR3 is TGCGCCAGCAGCGTAACAGGGGGATCCCTCGAGCAGTACTTC.

The chain is built from TRBV7-3 and TRBJ2-6; D is unresolved. The CDR3 has 16 amino acids. Germline V CDR1 and CDR2: SGHTA, FQGTGA. V was cut by 1 base and J by 8 bases, with 15 bases left in between. DNA of the CDR3: TGTGCCAGCAGCTTAAAACCAGACTTAGGGTCCAACGTCCTGACTTTC. This codes for CASSLKPDLGSNVLTF.

This clone has a handful of counts. The rearrangement links TRBV27 to TRBJ1-6; D unclear. Between the trimmed V and J ends, which lost 3 bases and 7 bases, there was a span of 16 bases. The germline gives CDR1 MNHEY, CDR2 SMNVEV (reference sequence). The CDR3 extends over 16 amino acids. The CDR3 region is CASSFVGFLPNSPLHF. CDR3 coding DNA: TGTGCCAGCAGTTTTGTGGGATTCCTACCCAATTCACCCCTCCACTTT.

This clone was observed a few times. The rearrangement uses TRBV24-1 and TRBJ1-2, with 9 nucleotides matching TRBD1. Trimming cost V 1 base and J 4 bases; bases outside gene matches: 6. Germline-derived CDR1 and CDR2 are KGHDR and SFDVKD. The CDR3 loop spans 16 amino acids. The CDR3 DNA is TGTGCCACCAGTGATTTTGGGACAGGGACTGGCTATGGCTACACCTTC. This gives the protein CATSDFGTGTGYGYTF.

This chain links TRBV19 with TRBJ2-6; D gene ambiguous. The V and J ends lost 6 bases and 0 bases respectively, with 15 bases between them. Germline CDR1 LNHDA, CDR2 SQIVND (reference sequence). The CDR3 contains 17 residues. CDR3 sequence (DNA): TGTGCCAGTAGCAAGTATCATAGGACCTCTGGGGCCAACGTCCTGACTTTC. It yields the protein CASSKYHRTSGANVLTF.

CDR3 coding DNA: TGTGCCAGCAGGAAAACCGGGACAGGGGGCTCACCCCTCCACTTT. Its protein product is CASRKTGTGGSPLHF. The chain has TRBV11-2 and TRBJ1-6; 12 bases fit TRBD1. Trimming removed 6 bases from V and 10 bases from J; junction bases left unmatched: 7. The CDR3 loop spans 15 amino acids. Germline assignment: CDR1 SGHAT and CDR2 FQNNGV.

V and J are TRBV20-1 and TRBJ1-2; 8 bases are shared with TRBD1. The V segment lost 5 bases and the J segment 5 bases; nucleotides outside the gene matches: 10. Germline V gene lookup returns CDR1 DFQATT and CDR2 SNEGSKA (reference sequence). This CDR3 has 14 residues. DNA for the CDR3: TGCAGTGCTTATCCCGACAGGGGTGGTTATGGCTACACCTTC. It specifies CSAYPDRGGYGYTF.

This clone showed up just a few times. The rearrangement joins TRBV4-2 to TRBJ2-7; TRBD2 matches at 8 bases. Losses at the gene ends were 0 bases for V and 0 bases for J; bases not matched to a gene: 1. This CDR3 has 15 amino acids. Germline-derived CDR1 and CDR2 are LGHNA and YNFKEQ. The CDR3 nucleotides read TGTGCCAGCAGCCAAGAAAGCGGGAGCTCCTACGAGCAGTACTTC. Protein product: CASSQESGSSYEQYF.

This clone has only a few counts. The genes are TRBV6-2 or TRBV6-3 and TRBJ2-3; 8 bases match TRBD1. The CDR3 is made up of 16 amino acids. Germline assignment: CDR1 MNHEY and CDR2 SVGEGT. With V trimmed by 5 bases and J by 4 bases, 11 bases remained unmatched. CDR3 sequence: CASSARGPRRADTQYF. The CDR3 DNA reads as TGTGCCAGCAGTGCCAGGGGGCCCAGACGGGCAGATACGCAGTATTTT.

The chain carries TRBV5-1 and TRBJ2-7; 15 bases map to TRBD2. V shed 4 bases, J shed 5 bases, and the junction held 7 bases outside the gene matches. Germline V gene lookup returns CDR1 SGHRS and CDR2 YFSETQ. The CDR3 is 16 amino acids. The CDR3 region is CASSPGTSGRRDEQYF. In nucleotides, the CDR3 is TGCGCCAGCAGCCCAGGGACTAGCGGGAGGAGGGACGAGCAGTACTTC.

The rearrangement links TRBV3-1 to TRBJ2-7, with D maybe TRBD2 (6 bases). Trimming took off 0 bases at V and 0 bases at J, with 12 bases between the two ends. CDR1 LGHDT and CDR2 YNNKEL come from the germline V gene (reference sequence). This CDR3 has 16 amino acids. The CDR3 loop is CASSQDASVNSYEQYF. For the CDR3, the DNA is TGTGCCAGCAGCCAAGACGCTAGCGTCAACTCCTACGAGCAGTACTTC.

The chain uses TRBV11-2 and TRBJ1-4; TRBD1 agrees at 7 bases. V lost 5 bases to trimming and J lost 7 bases; unmatched junction nucleotides: 10. Germline V gives CDR1 SGHAT, CDR2 FQNNGV. This CDR3 has 15 amino acids. CDR3 in DNA: TGTGCCAGCAGCCTCGACAGGGCCCTTAGTGAAAAACTGTTTTTT. It is translated as CASSLDRALSEKLFF.

This clone turned up a few times. This chain connects TRBV5-1 to TRBJ2-7; possibly TRBD1 for D (6 bases). Germline V lookup: CDR1 SGHRS, CDR2 YFSETQ. The CDR3 contains 15 residues. The V gene lost 0 bases and the J gene lost 3 bases, with 13 bases spanning the gap. The CDR3 protein is CASSLEVGQSYEQYF. The CDR3 nucleotides are TGCGCCAGCAGCTTGGAGGTCGGACAGAGCTACGAGCAGTACTTC.

This clone was detected only a few times. V is TRBV28 and J is TRBJ2-7; D gene ambiguous. Trimming pared 5 bases from V and 2 bases from J, leaving 7 bases between. Looked up from germline, CDR1 is MDHEN and CDR2 is SYDVKM. There are 12 residues in the CDR3. The CDR3 DNA reads as TGTGCCAGCAGTCAAGGACCCTACGAGCAGTACTTC. Translation: CASSQGPYEQYF.

Within the sample, this clone is medium-sized. This CDR3 reads CASSPSGTSGRSPTDTQYF. Written as DNA, the CDR3 is TGTGCCAGCAGCCCATCCGGGACTAGCGGGAGGTCGCCCACAGATACGCAGTATTTT. The V and J genes are TRBV3-2 and TRBJ2-3; the table's D gene call, TRBD2, was not cross checked with the DNA. TRBV3-2 is termed a pseudogene. The CDR3 runs 19 residues.

The rearrangement joins TRBV6-4 to TRBJ1-1; D call uncertain. In germline, CDR1 is MRHNA, CDR2 SNTAGT. V shed 7 bases and J shed 4 bases, with 13 bases lying between them. CDR3 size: 13 residues. The chain's CDR3 is CASTCSHLTEAFF. In DNA form, the CDR3 reads TGTGCCAGCACCTGCAGCCATCTCACTGAAGCTTTCTTT.

This clone has just a few counts. This chain joins TRBV4-1 and TRBJ2-5; the D call may be TRBD1 or TRBD2 (5 bases each). Germline CDR1 and CDR2: MGHRA and YSYEKL. The V end lost 4 bases, the J end lost 5 bases, and 17 bases lay between the germline ends. The CDR3 is 15 residues long. This CDR3 is CASSPQWGTGETQYF. The DNA for the CDR3 is TGCGCCAGCAGCCCACAGTGGGGGACCGGCGAGACCCAGTACTTC.

CDR3 protein: CASRDSNQPQHF. The CDR3 DNA sequence: TGTGCCAGCCGGGACAGCAATCAGCCCCAGCATTTT. The chain combines TRBV19 with TRBJ1-5; possibly TRBD1 for D (5 bases). The CDR3 loop spans 12 amino acids. With 9 bases removed from V and 1 base from J, the gap between germline ends came to 7 bases. Germline CDR1 and CDR2: LNHDA and SQIVND (reference sequence).

This clone is labeled large. The chain uses TRBV5-1 and TRBJ2-1; D is possibly TRBD1 (6 bases). The CDR3 runs to 13 residues. Germline loops: CDR1 SGHRS, CDR2 YFSETQ. Trimming took 4 bases from V and 10 from J, leaving 15 bases between them. CDR3 in amino acids: CASSQGTSGEQFF. DNA of the CDR3: TGCGCCAGCAGCCAGGGGACCTCGGGGGAGCAGTTCTTC.

This clone has only a few counts. This sequence joins TRBV10-1 and TRBJ2-7; D is uncertain. Trimming removed 3 bases at V and 5 bases at J, with 8 bases between. Germline lookup yields CDR1 WNHNN and CDR2 SYGVQD (reference sequence). This CDR3 region has 12 residues. The chain's CDR3 is CASSDSTHEQYF. In DNA, the CDR3 is TGCGCCAGCAGTGATTCGACACACGAGCAGTACTTC.

This clone has just a few counts. This rearrangement joins TRBV12-3 or TRBV12-4 to TRBJ2-7; 9 bases fit TRBD2. This CDR3 comprises 14 residues. With V trimmed by 6 bases and J by 3 bases, 6 bases remained unmatched. CDR3 region: CASRRTSANYEQYF. CDR3 nucleotide sequence: TGTGCCAGCAGGCGGACTAGCGCAAACTACGAGCAGTACTTC.

The table lists this clone with a few counts. This chain uses TRBV28 with TRBJ2-3, with TRBD2 matching 12 bases. The CDR3 totals 19 residues. Trimming cost V 5 bases and J 2 bases; bases outside gene matches: 14. Per germline, CDR1 MDHEN and CDR2 SYDVKM. In nucleotides, the CDR3 is TGTGCCAGCAGTACCTTCCGACTAGCGGGAGCGGGAGACACAGATACGCAGTATTTT. Translation gives CASSTFRLAGAGDTDTQYF. Full variable domain (missing parts from reference TRBV28 and TRBJ2-3): DVKVTQSSRYLVKRTGEKVFLECVQDMDHENMFWYRQDPGLGLRLIYFSYDVKMKEKGDIPEGYSVSREKKERFSLILESASTNQTSMYLCASSTFRLAGAGDTDTQYFGPGTRLTVL.